This T cell receptor beta chain was identified in a study of blood T cell repertoires in COVID-19 (TCRdb year 2020). With respect to the entire study: Samples covering the acute and convalescent phases of COVID-19 were provided by collaborators in the United States, Italy and Spain. The material from the prospective study consisted of cDNA or gDNA derived from T cells, B-cell-depleted T cells, or PBMCs. The repertoires were released in a freely available public database meant as a resource for research on the immune response to SARS-CoV-2. HLA class I and class II types, where available, came from metadata supplied by the sample provider rather than from assay-based typing. Deeply sampled blood TCRbeta repertoires from subjects exposed to, actively infected with, or recovered from COVID-19 were included in the dataset. The sample metadata nearly always contained a de-identified subject ID, COVID-19 status, age in years and sex. The samples were drawn from two sources: the first 160 participants of the ongoing ImmuneRACE study, and 1,000 to 1,500 subjects contributed by 6 global collaborators.

The CDR3 contains 16 residues, cysteine and phenylalanine counted. The CDR3 DNA has 48 bases and is translated from base 1. Looking up the germline V gene yields CDR1 KGHDR and CDR2 SFDVKD. V loses 3 bases at its end and J loses 1 base; junction bases beyond the gene matches: 7. The immunoSEQ Assay, a bias-controlled multiplex PCR, was used to amplify TCRbeta CDR3 regions from genomic DNA. The paper's processing steps were these. Within the assay, amplification of reference gene primers was used to estimate how many nucleated cells each sample contained. Sequence reads were collapsed and filtered to measure the absolute abundance of every unique TCRbeta CDR3 rearrangement. For each sample, productive Simpson clonality was calculated by taking the square root of Simpson's diversity index across productive rearrangements. TCRdb carries this immuneACCESS record with in-frame sequences only. Its versions omit some clonotypes, under half of them owing to an unresolved V gene in the studies checked, with the rest unexplained. For V, J and clone size, that table is used; D and trimming come from the DNA. The sample yields 200,000 to 250,000 clones; around 84% were counted once. Together, the top ten hold less than 20% of the sample.

About this clone: No antigen is known for it. The sample holds no much larger clone one base away, and base qualities are not on file.

Overall study results and their limits: Clinical and demographic metadata were provided uncurated, with the amount varying by source and participant.

Collaborating institutions collected whole blood in K2EDTA tubes following their own protocols. For TCRbeta analysis, collaborators shipped samples in one of three forms: frozen whole blood, isolated PBMCs, or DNA extracted from either of those sample types. The specimen sequenced was peripheral blood. The chain links TRBV24-1 with TRBJ2-5, with 7 bases aligning to TRBD1. The TCR sequence derives from a woman of 80 years or more with active or convalescent COVID-19. Here the CDR3 is given as CATSDGRGDSQETQYF. The DNA sequence is TGTGCCACCAGTGATGGCAGAGGGGACAGCCAAGAGACCCAGTACTTC.